This record covers a single TCR beta chain. The record originates from a study of blood T cell repertoires in COVID-19. At the level of the study: Sites across the United States, Italy and Spain contributed samples from acute and convalescent COVID-19.

CDR1 is SEHNR and CDR2 is FQNEAQ in the germline V gene (reference sequence). The CDR3 is made up of 15 amino acids. Unmatched junction bases numbered 4, after V lost 5 bases and J lost 2 bases. All enrollees were roughly 18 to 90 years old and from 20 to 30 US areas. Among Cohort 3 donors, those recovered had two negative PCRs, clearance, or symptom resolution. Sequencing was performed with immunoSEQ multiplex PCR; in TCRdb, only in-frame clones are kept and a portion is missing. The profile shows 200,000 to 250,000 clones, 85% of them singletons. The rearrangement joins TRBV7-9 to TRBJ2-5, with TRBD2 identical over 11 bases. The sequence was collected from a middle-aged man who had recovered from COVID-19. The specimen sequenced was PBMCs or T cells enriched from blood (not recorded which). DNA for the CDR3: TGTGCCAGCAGCGGACTAGCGGGTGGACAAGAGACCCAGTACTTC. Residues: CASSGLAGGQETQYF.